These T cell receptor beta chains were read from a single sample in a study of cytomegalovirus exposure and HLA in healthy donors. The method was immunoSEQ multiplex PCR; TCRdb's version includes in-frame clones alone and lacks a portion of them. This repertoire shows around 130,000 clones, about 72% found once; its top ten account for about 1.6%. Sequenced input: PBMCs. The receptor set was obtained from a man aged 25 to 45 in good health and CMV-seropositive. Both conserved end residues are part of each CDR3. The D gene is left open where the match is weak. Clone sizes are given selectively: once, few, many, or a class where the clone is expanded.

V gene	J gene	clone size	D gene	CDR3 protein	CDR3 DNA
TRBV7-2	TRBJ2-1	-	TRBD2	CASSLVPLTSGNEQFF	TGTGCCAGCAGCTTAGTACCCCTGACTAGCGGAAATGAGCAGTTCTTC
TRBV4-1	TRBJ2-2	-	-	CASSQDHAAGTGELFF	TGCGCCAGCAGCCAAGATCACGCGGCAGGCACCGGGGAGCTGTTCTTT
TRBV5-1	TRBJ1-1	-	-	CASSLEAGQTEAFF	TGCGCCAGCAGCTTGGAGGCAGGGCAAACTGAAGCTTTCTTT
TRBV18	TRBJ2-5	-	TRBD2	CASSPLGPGTKDQETQYF	TGTGCCAGCTCACCCCTCGGCCCCGGGACTAAGGATCAAGAGACCCAGTACTTC
TRBV19	TRBJ2-1	-	TRBD2	CASSKGLAGEADNEQFF	TGTGCCAGTAGTAAGGGACTAGCGGGAGAAGCCGACAATGAGCAGTTCTTC
TRBV4-3	TRBJ2-1	-	-	CASSQEANSNSYNEQFF	TGCGCCAGCAGCCAAGAGGCCAATTCGAATTCCTACAATGAGCAGTTCTTC
TRBV30	TRBJ2-7	-	-	CAWSTGLSYEQYF	TGTGCCTGGAGTACCGGTCTTTCCTACGAGCAGTACTTC
TRBV4-1	TRBJ2-3	-	-	CASSLIADTQYF	TGCGCCAGCAGTCTCATAGCCGATACGCAGTATTTT
TRBV6-1	TRBJ2-3	once	TRBD2	CASSRLAGASFGF	TGTGCCAGCAGCAGACTAGCGGGAGCATCCTTTGGTTTT
TRBV6-1	TRBJ1-5	-	-	CASSVGPNRLRNQPQHF	TGTGCCAGCAGTGTTGGGCCGAACAGGCTGCGAAATCAGCCCCAGCATTTT
TRBV29-1	TRBJ2-2	few	TRBD1	CSVSGQPNTGELFF	TGCAGCGTTTCGGGACAGCCGAACACCGGGGAGCTGTTTTTT
TRBV28	TRBJ1-4	few	-	CASRLGGREKLFF	TGTGCCAGCAGGCTCGGGGGAAGGGAAAAACTGTTTTTT
TRBV4-2	TRBJ2-7	few	-	CASSQDGAGATYEQYF	TGTGCCAGCAGCCAAGATGGGGCGGGGGCAACCTACGAGCAGTACTTC
TRBV28	TRBJ1-6	-	TRBD1	CASSLYRGLSPLHF	TGTGCCAGCAGTTTGTACAGGGGGCTATCACCCCTCCACTTT
TRBV9	TRBJ1-1	-	-	CASSAGAGTTEAFF	TGTGCCAGCAGCGCCGGGGCCGGGACTACTGAAGCTTTCTTT
TRBV14	TRBJ2-7	-	TRBD2	CASSQTSGSDEQYF	TGTGCCAGCAGCCAGACTAGCGGGTCAGACGAGCAGTACTTC
TRBV6-1	TRBJ2-1	-	-	CATSSTGSYNEQFF	TGTGCCACATCCAGTACAGGCTCCTACAATGAGCAGTTCTTC
TRBV2	TRBJ1-2	few	TRBD1	CADKPGQGRAPYGYTF	TGTGCCGACAAGCCGGGACAGGGAAGGGCCCCCTATGGCTACACCTTC
TRBV21-1	TRBJ1-1	-	-	CASSKGRGRAYTEAFF	TGTGCCAGCAGCAAAGGGCGTGGCAGGGCCTACACTGAAGCTTTCTTT
TRBV29-1	TRBJ2-1	-	-	CSVEGGRYFYNEQFF	TGCAGCGTTGAGGGGGGACGGTATTTCTACAATGAGCAGTTCTTC
TRBV11-1	TRBJ1-1	-	-	CASSLKRGLYRNTEAFF	TGTGCCAGCAGCTTGAAACGAGGTTTATATCGGAACACTGAAGCTTTCTTT
TRBV5-1	TRBJ1-1	-	TRBD1	CASSSSNRGGTEAFF	TGCGCCAGCAGCTCAAGCAACAGGGGTGGCACTGAAGCTTTCTTT
TRBV6-1	TRBJ1-2	few	-	CASESALGYTF	TGTGCCAGCGAAAGTGCGTTGGGCTACACCTTC
TRBV2	TRBJ1-1	-	-	CASSVRVTEAFF	TGTGCCAGCAGTGTGAGGGTCACTGAAGCTTTCTTT
TRBV11-2	TRBJ2-2	-	TRBD2	CASNRGGAGELFF	TGTGCCAGCAACCGGGGGGGCGCCGGGGAGCTGTTTTTT
TRBV6-5	TRBJ2-3	-	TRBD2	CASRLLADSTDTQYF	TGTGCCAGCAGGCTACTAGCGGATAGCACAGATACGCAGTATTTT
TRBV28	TRBJ2-4	-	TRBD1	CASSLRSGTGVF	TGTGCCAGCAGTTTACGCTCCGGGACAGGGGTCTTC
TRBV6-5	TRBJ2-1	few	-	CASSSGYEQFF	TGTGCCAGCAGTTCTGGCTATGAGCAGTTCTTC
TRBV5-6	TRBJ2-3	few	TRBD2	CASSLPLAGMATDTQYF	TGTGCCAGCAGCTTACCGCTAGCGGGTATGGCCACAGATACGCAGTATTTT
TRBV5-4	TRBJ2-4	few	TRBD1	CASSSGQGRTKNIQYF	TGTGCCAGCAGCTCAGGACAGGGTAGAACCAAAAACATTCAGTACTTC
TRBV5-1	TRBJ2-7	many	-	CASSLTGLGWEQYF	TGCGCCAGCAGCTTGACAGGTCTCGGTTGGGAGCAGTACTTC
TRBV7-3	TRBJ1-1	-	-	CASSPAGNRAEAFF	TGTGCCAGCAGCCCCGCGGGGAATCGGGCTGAAGCTTTCTTT
TRBV5-1	TRBJ2-3	-	TRBD2	CASFELAETDTQYF	TGCGCCAGCTTCGAACTAGCGGAGACAGATACGCAGTATTTT
TRBV7-9	TRBJ2-7	-	TRBD1	CASSFSSQGTGYEQYF	TGTGCCAGCAGCTTTAGCTCACAGGGGACGGGGTACGAGCAGTACTTC
TRBV28	TRBJ2-1	-	TRBD2	CASSLAGVNKGQFF	TGTGCCAGTTCACTAGCGGGAGTTAATAAGGGGCAGTTCTTC
TRBV19	TRBJ2-5	-	-	CASSISFRGETQYF	TGTGCCAGTAGTATAAGCTTCCGGGGGGAGACCCAGTACTTC
TRBV4-3	TRBJ2-5	few	-	CASSRGESRQETQYF	TGCGCCAGCAGCCGGGGAGAAAGTCGACAAGAGACCCAGTACTTC
TRBV25-1	TRBJ2-2	-	-	CASTRIGELFF	TGTGCCAGTACGCGTATCGGGGAGCTGTTTTTT
TRBV28	TRBJ2-2	-	TRBD1	CASSPHRQGDTGELFF	TGTGCCAGCAGCCCTCATAGACAGGGAGACACCGGGGAGCTGTTTTTT
TRBV4-2	TRBJ2-1	-	-	CASSQGNPSDEQFF	TGTGCTAGCAGCCAAGGGAACCCCAGCGATGAGCAGTTCTTC
TRBV2	TRBJ2-5	once	TRBD2	CASRRGRGGSKETQYF	TGTGCCAGCAGACGGGGACGAGGCGGGAGTAAAGAGACCCAGTACTTC
TRBV19	TRBJ1-1	-	-	CASSIFPSEAFF	TGTGCCAGTAGTATATTTCCTTCTGAAGCTTTCTTT
TRBV7-9	TRBJ2-1	-	TRBD2	CSSSDTTSGRSNEQFF	TGTTCCAGCAGCGACACGACTAGCGGGAGAAGTAATGAGCAGTTCTTC
TRBV7-3	TRBJ2-2	few	-	CASSLVRGGDTGELFF	TGTGCCAGCAGCTTAGTCAGGGGAGGGGACACCGGGGAGCTGTTTTTT
TRBV27	TRBJ2-3	-	TRBD2	CASSLSAGTSTDTQYF	TGTGCCAGCAGTTTATCAGCGGGGACTAGCACAGATACGCAGTATTTT
TRBV7-2	TRBJ2-5	-	-	CASSLVWTQETQYF	TGTGCCAGCAGCTTAGTCTGGACTCAAGAGACCCAGTACTTC
TRBV5-8	TRBJ2-3	-	-	CASSLGRRRAGLTTDTQYF	TGTGCCAGCAGCTTGGGGCGACGGCGCGCGGGGCTAACCACAGATACGCAGTATTTT
TRBV4-1	TRBJ2-1	-	TRBD2	CASSRGGLAGARDEQFF	TGCGCCAGCAGCCGAGGAGGGCTAGCGGGAGCTAGGGATGAGCAGTTCTTC
TRBV29-1	TRBJ2-7	few	TRBD1	CSVRQGRLVEQYF	TGCAGCGTTAGACAGGGGCGACTGGTTGAGCAGTACTTC
TRBV5-1	TRBJ2-1	-	-	CASRYNTGFASYNEQFF	TGCGCCAGCAGATACAATACAGGCTTCGCCTCCTACAATGAGCAGTTCTTC
TRBV5-1	TRBJ1-2	-	TRBD1	CASSRGYDRVEYGYTF	TGCGCCAGCAGCCGCGGATACGACAGGGTGGAGTATGGCTACACCTTC
TRBV7-6	TRBJ2-5	-	TRBD1	CASSLGPGTGRVETQYF	TGTGCCAGCAGCTTAGGACCCGGGACAGGTCGTGTAGAGACCCAGTACTTC
TRBV28	TRBJ2-7	-	TRBD1	CASGPGTGPSYEQYF	TGTGCCAGCGGTCCCGGGACAGGGCCCTCCTACGAGCAGTACTTC
TRBV4-2	TRBJ2-2	-	-	CASSQDGGASRELFF	TGTGCCAGCAGCCAAGATGGGGGGGCAAGCCGGGAGCTGTTTTTT
TRBV7-8	TRBJ2-5	-	-	CASSLVTQETQYF	TGTGCCAGCAGCTTAGTGACTCAAGAGACCCAGTACTTC
TRBV28	TRBJ2-2	once	-	CASSPQEGSSKNTGELFF	TGTGCCAGCAGTCCACAGGAGGGAAGCAGCAAAAACACCGGGGAGCTGTTTTTT
TRBV6-1	TRBJ2-1	-	-	CASKDTSSYNEQFF	TGTGCCAGCAAGGACACGAGCTCCTACAATGAGCAGTTCTTC
TRBV4-1	TRBJ2-3	-	TRBD2	CASSQGFGGRKKDTQYF	TGCGCCAGCAGCCAAGGTTTCGGGGGGAGGAAAAAAGATACGCAGTATTTT
TRBV5-4	TRBJ2-1	-	-	CASSLEGAREQFF	TGTGCCAGCAGCTTGGAGGGAGCGCGTGAGCAGTTCTTC
TRBV27	TRBJ1-5	-	-	CASSRTPGRYSNQPQHF	TGTGCCAGCAGCCGGACTCCCGGGCGCTATAGCAATCAGCCCCAGCATTTT